One sample yielded the 24 T cell receptor beta chains listed below, sequenced in a study of cytomegalovirus exposure and HLA in healthy donors. A multiplex PCR was run with 60 Vbeta primers and 13 Jbeta primers. Produced via immunoSEQ multiplex PCR; TCRdb's table is partial and in-frame only. The profile covers some 220,000 clones, with 70% to 85% appearing a single time and 2.5% to 3.5% taken by the ten largest. The specimen was PBMCs. These receptors all come from a woman in her fifties or sixties in good health and CMV-seropositive.

This sequence joins TRBV7-7 and TRBJ1-1, with 9 positions matching TRBD1. This CDR3 is 13 amino acids long. Trimming removed 6 bases from V and 7 bases from J; junction bases left unmatched: 6. The germline V gene has CDR1 SSHAT and CDR2 FNYEAQ (reference sequence). The CDR3 reads CASSMGQGSEAFF. Written as DNA, the CDR3 is TGTGCCAGCAGTATGGGACAGGGAAGTGAAGCTTTCTTT. The variable domain in full, with the rest retrieved from reference TRBV7-7 and TRBJ1-1, is GAGVSQSPRYKVTKRGQDVTLRCDPISSHATLYWYQQALGQGPEFLTYFNYEAQPDKSGLPSDRFSAERPEGSISTLTIQRTEQRDSAMYRCASSMGQGSEAFFGQGTRLTVV.

The V gene is TRBV30, the J gene TRBJ2-5; 10 positions match TRBD1. The CDR3 covers 14 residues. The junction had 11 bases not matched to a gene; V was cut back by 2 bases and J by 11 bases. CDR1 and CDR2 from the germline V gene are GTSNPN and SVGIG (reference sequence). This CDR3 reads CAWSPRGQGREQYF. CDR3 DNA: TGTGCCTGGAGTCCCCGGGGACAGGGGAGGGAGCAGTACTTC.

The table lists this clone with a count of one. A junction boundary mismatches the germline segment, possibly from a read error. This rearrangement joins TRBV7-9 to TRBJ1-2; D is undetermined. CDR3 length equals 14 residues. Per germline, CDR1 SEHNR and CDR2 FQNEAQ (reference sequence). CDR3 residues: CSSSLELANYGYTF. The DNA of the CDR3 is TGTTCCAGCAGCTTGGAGTTAGCTAACTATGGCTACACCTTC.

The chain links TRBV21-1 to TRBJ2-7; TRBD1, the table's D call, was not compared with the DNA. TRBV21-1 is deemed a pseudogene. The CDR3 runs 13 residues. This CDR3 is CASSKGQGAEQYF. DNA of the CDR3: TGTGCCAGCAGCAAAGGACAGGGGGCCGAGCAGTACTTC.

A single count supports this clone. This sequence joins TRBV4-1 and TRBJ1-4; no clear D gene. V gave up 1 base and J gave up 4 bases, with 10 bases separating them. Germline CDR1 MGHRA, CDR2 YSYEKL. The length of the CDR3 is 15 residues. In DNA form, the CDR3 reads TGCGCCAGCAGCCAAGTGGTAGGACTTAATGAAAAACTGTTTTTT. Protein sequence: CASSQVVGLNEKLFF.

This clone was picked up a small number of times. V and J are TRBV5-4 and TRBJ1-3, with D unresolved. The CDR3 is made up of 15 amino acids. In germline, CDR1 is SGHNT, CDR2 YYREEE (reference sequence). V lost 4 bases and J lost 2, with 13 bases in between. CDR3 nucleotides: TGTGCCAGCAGCATGATGGGCCAACCTGGAAACACCATATATTTT. This codes for CASSMMGQPGNTIYF.

The rearrangement links TRBV27 to TRBJ1-1; D remains ambiguous. This CDR3 is built from 11 residues. CDR1 and CDR2 (germline): MNHEY, SMNVEV (reference sequence). Trimming shortened V by 6 bases and J by 3 bases, and 5 bases separated the two germline ends. CDR3 DNA sequence: TGTGCCAGCAGGTCATACACTGAAGCTTTCTTT. It translates to CASRSYTEAFF.

The chain joins TRBV9 to TRBJ2-3; a weak D match, TRBD1 (6 bases). The CDR3 contains 14 residues. V lost 3 bases and J lost 6, with 14 bases in between. The germline V gene has CDR1 SGDLS and CDR2 YYNGEE. CDR3 bases: TGTGCCAGCAGCGGGAATCAGGGGTTGGATACGCAGTATTTT. Protein product: CASSGNQGLDTQYF. The full variable domain, with the rest looked up from reference TRBV9 and TRBJ2-3, is DSGVTQTPKHLITATGQRVTLRCSPRSGDLSVYWYQQSLDQGLQFLIQYYNGEERAKGNILERFSAQQFPDLHSELNLSSLELGDSALYFCASSGNQGLDTQYFGPGTRLTVL.

The chain uses TRBV28 and TRBJ2-1; 7 bases line up with TRBD2. This CDR3 region has 12 residues. Germline CDR1 reads MDHEN; CDR2 reads SYDVKM. J was trimmed by 13 bases and V by 6 bases; bases with no gene match: 9. Here the CDR3 DNA reads TGTGCCAGCAGCCTTACACTAGCGTACCAGTTCTTC. This translates into CASSLTLAYQFF.

This clone was seen a few times. The chain joins TRBV29-1 to TRBJ2-3, with 10 bases that match TRBD2. This CDR3 spans 13 amino acids. CDR1 is SQVTM and CDR2 is ANQGSEA in the germline V gene. V was pared by 3 bases and J by 4 bases, with 1 base of the junction left unmatched. Here the CDR3 DNA reads TGCAGCGTTGACAGCGGGGGGGCAGATACGCAGTATTTT. Translating it yields CSVDSGGADTQYF.

This clone was seen a single time. J is TRBJ1-1 and V is TRBV2, with 9 nucleotides matching TRBD1. Germline assignment: CDR1 SNHLY and CDR2 FYNNEI. J was trimmed by 6 bases and V by 5 bases; bases with no gene match: 7. The CDR3 is 14 amino acids. The CDR3 protein is CASSRQGVSSEAFF. CDR3 DNA: TGTGCCAGCAGTAGACAGGGGGTTTCTTCTGAAGCTTTCTTT.

This chain links TRBV2 with TRBJ1-1, with 7 bases identical to TRBD1. CDR3 size: 13 residues. The germline CDR1 and CDR2 sequences are SNHLY and FYNNEI. V was pared by 6 bases and J by 5 bases, with 6 bases of the junction left unmatched. CDR3 DNA: TGTGCCAGCAGCCCGACAGGGTGGACTGAAGCTTTCTTT. Its protein is CASSPTGWTEAFF.

The V gene is TRBV7-9, the J gene TRBJ1-6; 9 bases are shared with TRBD1. The ends lost 5 bases at V and 7 bases at J; junction bases unmatched: 6. The length of the CDR3 is 15 residues. Germline V gene sequence: CDR1 SEHNR, CDR2 FQNEAQ (reference sequence). CDR3 residues: CASSPRQGGNSPLHF. In DNA, the CDR3 is TGTGCCAGCAGCCCGCGACAGGGGGGGAATTCACCCCTCCACTTT. Complete variable domain (other parts from reference TRBV7-9 and TRBJ1-6): DTGVSQNPRHKITKRGQNVTFRCDPISEHNRLYWYRQTLGQGPEFLTYFQNEAQLEKSRLLSDRFSAERPKGSFSTLEIQRTEQGDSAMYLCASSPRQGGNSPLHFGNGTRLTVT.

V gene TRBV7-3 combines with J gene TRBJ2-3; 11 bases are a match to TRBD1. Germline V lookup: CDR1 SGHTA, CDR2 FQGTGA. The trim removed 5 bases at V and 6 bases at J, leaving 4 bases unmatched. This CDR3 has 14 residues. CDR3 sequence: CASSGTGGSDTQYF. The CDR3 DNA sequence: TGTGCCAGCAGCGGGACAGGGGGAAGTGATACGCAGTATTTT.

This chain joins TRBV5-5 and TRBJ1-1; 11 bases line up with TRBD1. Germline V lookup: CDR1 SGHKS, CDR2 YYEKEE (reference sequence). The ends lost 3 bases at V and 10 bases at J; junction bases unmatched: 14. The CDR3 runs 16 residues. The CDR3 sequence is CASSSGQGARSGLAFF. The CDR3 DNA reads TGTGCCAGCAGCTCCGGACAGGGGGCAAGATCCGGCCTAGCTTTCTTT.

The chain couples TRBV6-4 to TRBJ2-6, with D uncertain. The V gene lost 3 bases and the J gene lost 4 bases, with 7 bases spanning the gap. Germline CDR1 reads MRHNA; CDR2 reads SNTAGT. CDR3 length equals 14 residues. The CDR3 region is CASSEASGANVLTF. The DNA of the CDR3 is TGTGCCAGCAGTGAAGCTTCCGGGGCCAACGTCCTGACTTTC.

The V call is TRBV5-1, the J call TRBJ2-3; D is perhaps TRBD2 (5 bases). CDR3 length equals 15 residues. The V end was cut by 0 bases, the J end by 4 bases, with 12 bases between. From germline, CDR1 is SGHRS and CDR2 YFSETQ. CDR3 nucleotide sequence: TGCGCCAGCAGCTTGGACGCAAGCGGACCAGATACGCAGTATTTT. Its protein is CASSLDASGPDTQYF.

Regarding this clone: The same CDR3 is also encoded by other DNA sequences in this sample. V usage is TRBV18 and J usage is TRBJ2-5; no firm D call. Trimming cost V 0 bases and J 2 bases, with 7 bases left between them. Germline values: CDR1 KGHSH, CDR2 LQKENI. The CDR3 spans 14 residues. In DNA form, the CDR3 reads TGTGCCAGCTCACCACCGGCCGGGCAAGAGACCCAGTACTTC. Amino acid sequence: CASSPPAGQETQYF.

This chain joins TRBV29-1 and TRBJ1-2; D ambiguous. Germline V CDR1 and CDR2: SQVTM, ANQGSEA. The CDR3 has 13 residues. V lost 3 bases and J lost 8, with 16 bases in between. The CDR3 loop is CSVERLLRGGYTF. DNA of the CDR3: TGCAGCGTTGAGCGCCTCCTTAGAGGCGGCTACACCTTC.

The rearrangement links TRBV5-1 to TRBJ1-5; D not certain. Trimming took 0 bases from V and 5 from J, leaving 12 bases between them. CDR3 length equals 15 residues. Per the germline V gene, CDR1 is SGHRS and CDR2 is YFSETQ. The DNA for the CDR3 is TGCGCCAGCAGCTTGGCTGGGGAGGACTATCAGCCCCAGCATTTT. It is translated as CASSLAGEDYQPQHF.

This rearrangement joins TRBV18 to TRBJ1-2; D gene unclear. The CDR3 contains 17 residues. The V gene's germline CDR1 is KGHSH and CDR2 LQKENI. V was trimmed by 3 bases and J by 0 bases, leaving 17 bases between them. For the CDR3, the DNA is TGTGCCAGCTCACCCCTAGGAACCGGGAATGCTAACTATGGCTACACCTTC. It codes for CASSPLGTGNANYGYTF.

V usage is TRBV28 and J usage is TRBJ2-1; maybe TRBD1 (6 bases). Looked up from germline, CDR1 is MDHEN and CDR2 is SYDVKM. The ends were cut back, 1 base at V and 3 bases at J, with 13 bases in the middle. The CDR3 spans 16 residues. In nucleotides, the CDR3 is TGTGCCAGCAGTTTATACAGGGTTATGGTCTACAATGAGCAGTTCTTC. Protein product: CASSLYRVMVYNEQFF.

The chain recombines TRBV6-5 with TRBJ2-1, with 9 bases identical to TRBD2. The ends lost 5 bases at V and 0 bases at J; junction bases unmatched: 2. Germline V gene sequence: CDR1 MNHEY, CDR2 SVGAGI. The length of the CDR3 is 15 residues. The CDR3 DNA reads as TGTGCCAGCAGTCGTAGCGGGGGCTCCTACAATGAGCAGTTCTTC. It codes for CASSRSGGSYNEQFF.

The chain recombines TRBV2 with TRBJ1-1, with D perhaps matching TRBD1 (5 bases). The CDR3 length is 13 residues. CDR1 SNHLY and CDR2 FYNNEI come from the germline V gene. V lost 7 bases and J lost 3, with 12 bases in between. CDR3 residues: CASKGRVYTEAFF. In DNA, the CDR3 is TGTGCCAGCAAGGGGCGAGTGTACACTGAAGCTTTCTTT.